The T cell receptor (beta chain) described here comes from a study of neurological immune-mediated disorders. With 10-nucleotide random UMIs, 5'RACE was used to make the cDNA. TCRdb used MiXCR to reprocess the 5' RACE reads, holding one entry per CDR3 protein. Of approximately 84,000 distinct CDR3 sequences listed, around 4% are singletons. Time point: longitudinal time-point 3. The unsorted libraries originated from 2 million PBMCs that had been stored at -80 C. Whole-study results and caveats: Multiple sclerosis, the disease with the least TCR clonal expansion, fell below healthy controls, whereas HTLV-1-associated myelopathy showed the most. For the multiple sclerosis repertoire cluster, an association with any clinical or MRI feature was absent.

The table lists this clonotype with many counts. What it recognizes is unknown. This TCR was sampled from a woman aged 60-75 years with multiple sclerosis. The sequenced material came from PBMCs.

CDR3 residues: CASSQGSGGGAKNIQYF. Here the CDR3 DNA reads TGTGCCAGCAGCCAAGGGAGCGGGGGAGGGGCCAAAAACATTCAGTACTTC. This chain connects TRBV4-2 to TRBJ2-4; TRBD2 agrees at 8 bases. Germline assignment: CDR1 LGHNA and CDR2 YNFKEQ. The V gene end was trimmed by 1 base and the J gene end by 1 base; junction bases not matched to a gene: 6. There are 17 residues in the CDR3.